These 11 T cell receptor beta chains share one sample of origin, sequenced in a study of CD8 T cells in Susac syndrome. When the RNA was reverse transcribed, random hexamers were used with an input of roughly 0.45 to 1 ug. TCRdb re-derived calls from the immunoSEQ multiplex PCR reads in MiXCR, one entry per CDR3 protein. This sample has 150,000 to 200,000 distinct CDR3 sequences, with about 91% found just once. The sequenced sample was CD4+ T cells from PBMCs. The receptors stem from a human donor with Susac syndrome.

The J gene is TRBJ1-5, the V gene TRBV2, with D hard to call. The germline V gene encodes CDR1 SNHLY and CDR2 FYNNEI. V was clipped by 2 bases and J by 2 bases, with 4 bases between them. CDR3 length: 13 amino acids. The CDR3 region is CASSELRNQPQHF. In nucleotides, the CDR3 is TGTGCCAGCAGTGAACTCCGCAATCAGCCCCAGCATTTT. Full variable domain (missing parts from reference TRBV2 and TRBJ1-5): EPEVTQTPSHQVTQMGQEVILRCVPISNHLYFYWYRQILGQKVEFLVSFYNNEISEKSEIFDDQFSVERPDGSNFTLKIRSTKLEDSAMYFCASSELRNQPQHFGDGTRLSIL.

This clonotype was counted a few times. The chain joins TRBV5-1 to TRBJ2-7, with D maybe TRBD1 (5 bases). The V end lost 4 bases, the J end lost 7 bases, and 15 bases lay between the germline ends. This CDR3 has 13 amino acids. CDR1 and CDR2 (germline): SGHRS, YFSETQ. CDR3 nucleotides: TGCGCCAGCAGCCCGACAGCAAGGGTGGAGCAGTACTTC. As protein: CASSPTARVEQYF.

The chain combines TRBV30 with TRBJ2-6; 7 bases are a match to TRBD1. The CDR3 runs to 16 residues. Trimming took 8 bases from V and 5 from J; bases not matched to a gene: 15. CDR1 is GTSNPN, CDR2 SVGIG, per germline (reference sequence). The CDR3, as DNA: TGTGCCAAAACGGCAGGGGGATTGACCTGGGCCAACGTCCTGACTTTC. This encodes CAKTAGGLTWANVLTF.

The chain joins TRBV2 to TRBJ1-2; unclear D gene. Germline lookup yields CDR1 SNHLY and CDR2 FYNNEI. CDR3 length: 15 amino acids. The V gene lost 4 bases and the J gene lost 8 bases, with 20 bases spanning the gap. CDR3 nucleotide sequence: TGTGCCAGCAGTGCGTGGGAGCCCGAGATAGGGGGCTACACCTTC. Translated, it gives CASSAWEPEIGGYTF.

V gene TRBV19 combines with J gene TRBJ2-6; 8 bases fit TRBD1. CDR1 and CDR2 (germline): LNHDA, SQIVND (reference sequence). The J segment lost 0 bases and the V segment lost 5 bases, leaving 15 bases of the junction unmatched. The CDR3 contains 20 residues. CDR3 in DNA: TGTGCCAGTAGTCTAACCGCTCCGGGACAGGTAATCTCTGGGGCCAACGTCCTGACTTTC. The encoded protein is CASSLTAPGQVISGANVLTF.

The rearrangement joins TRBV20-1 to TRBJ1-5, with D possibly matching TRBD1 (6 bases). The CDR3 sequence is 13 residues long. Germline loops: CDR1 DFQATT, CDR2 SNEGSKA (reference sequence). V lost 7 bases and J lost 7, with 17 bases in between. CDR3 in DNA: TGCAGTGTTCGAGGGGGGGGAACCCAGCCCCAGCATTTT. Amino acid sequence: CSVRGGGTQPQHF.

The chain combines TRBV12-3 or TRBV12-4 with TRBJ2-3; 11 bases match TRBD2. The junction had 5 bases not matched to a gene; V was cut back by 5 bases and J by 4 bases. This CDR3 has 15 amino acids. The chain's CDR3 is CASSNSGRAPDTQYF. CDR3 nucleotides: TGTGCCAGCAGTAATAGCGGGAGGGCCCCAGATACGCAGTATTTT.

V usage is TRBV30 and J usage is TRBJ2-1; D may be TRBD1 (5 bases). This CDR3 region has 12 residues. CDR1 and CDR2 from the germline V gene are GTSNPN and SVGIG (reference sequence). The DNA for the CDR3 is TGTGCTGGGAACAGGTTTACTAATGAGCAGTTCTTC. Protein sequence: CAGNRFTNEQFF. The full variable domain, rest sourced from reference TRBV30 and TRBJ2-1, is SQTIHQWPATLVQPVGSPLSLECTVEGTSNPNLYWYRQAAGRGLQLLFYSVGIGQISSEVPQNLSASRPQDRQFILSSKKLLLSDSGFYLCAGNRFTNEQFFGPGTRLTVL.

This clonotype has only one observation. The V and J genes are TRBV7-2 and TRBJ2-7, with D unresolved. Germline CDR1 reads SGHTA; CDR2 reads FQGNSA. V was trimmed by 2 bases and J by 1 base, leaving 12 bases between them. The CDR3 loop spans 15 amino acids. As DNA, the CDR3 is TGTGCCAGCAGCTTATATCTGGGGTTATCCTACGAGCAGTACTTC. This gives the protein CASSLYLGLSYEQYF.

This clonotype was found once. This chain uses TRBV29-1 with TRBJ2-2; no definite D call. The germline gives CDR1 SQVTM, CDR2 ANQGSEA. This CDR3 has 11 residues. The V end lost 5 bases, the J end lost 5 bases, and 6 bases lay between the germline ends. CDR3 sequence: CSVLGTGELFF. Here the CDR3 DNA reads TGCAGCGTTTTAGGGACCGGGGAGCTGTTTTTT.

J is TRBJ1-5 and V is TRBV7-2; D remains ambiguous. The CDR3 covers 16 residues. V was trimmed by 1 base and J by 6 bases, leaving 16 bases between them. Germline V lookup: CDR1 SGHTA, CDR2 FQGNSA. CDR3 sequence reads: CASSLVRWDNIQPQHF. In DNA form, the CDR3 reads TGTGCCAGCAGCTTAGTCCGTTGGGATAATATTCAGCCCCAGCATTTT.